Shown below are 20 T cell receptor beta chains from a single sample sequenced in a study of Ad26.COV2.S vaccination and SARS-CoV-2 variants. As to treatment: some 20 received Ad26.COV2.S at low or high dose, single or two shots; roughly five received placebo; per-sample allocation not given. All samples were drawn on day 63, counting from the first vaccine or placebo injection. TCRdb's copy holds only in-frame clones and misses some; the assay was immunoSEQ multiplex PCR. The sample yields fewer than 800,000 clones, 80% to 90% seen once. Source: peripheral blood, taken in a trial of Ad26.COV2.S vaccine versus placebo. The receptors were sampled from a person aged 18-60 years who received the Ad26.COV2.S COVID-19 vaccine or a placebo.

The gene calls are TRBV3-1 (or the pseudogene TRBV3-2) and TRBJ2-2; D gene uncertain. V was cut by 5 bases and J by 0 bases, with 10 bases left in between. There are 15 residues in the CDR3. In germline, CDR1 is LGHDT, CDR2 YNNKEL (reference sequence). CDR3 sequence: CASSSNSANTGELFF. Here the CDR3 DNA reads TGTGCCAGCAGCTCCAACAGCGCGAACACCGGGGAGCTGTTTTTT.

The rearrangement uses TRBV5-6 and TRBJ1-1, with D hard to call. The CDR3 consists of 15 residues. Per the germline V gene, CDR1 is SGHDT and CDR2 is YYEEEE. V was cut by 1 base and J by 0 bases, with 10 bases left in between. CDR3 residues: CASSLRGWVNTEAFF. The DNA of the CDR3 is TGTGCCAGCAGCTTGCGTGGATGGGTGAACACTGAAGCTTTCTTT.

The chain employs TRBV7-2 and TRBJ2-1; 7 bases are shared with TRBD1. Germline CDR1 and CDR2: SGHTA and FQGNSA. V shed 5 bases, J shed 9 bases, and the junction held 13 bases outside the gene matches. This CDR3 is 15 amino acids long. The CDR3 nucleotides are TGTGCCAGCAGCCCCCCCGGGACAGCACGGGGTGAGCAGTTCTTC. This sequence encodes CASSPPGTARGEQFF.

This clone was observed once. The rearrangement uses TRBV4-3 and TRBJ2-2; unclear D gene. V was pared by 2 bases and J by 4 bases, with 8 bases between. Germline CDR1 reads LGHNA; CDR2 reads YSLEER. This CDR3 spans 14 amino acids. CDR3 nucleotide sequence: TGCGCCAGCAGCCAACTACAGAGCACCGGGGAGCTGTTTTTT. The encoded protein is CASSQLQSTGELFF.

This sequence joins TRBV18 and TRBJ2-7; 8 positions agree with TRBD1. Germline assignment: CDR1 KGHSH and CDR2 LQKENI. The CDR3 totals 15 residues. Trimming cost V 6 bases and J 5 bases; bases outside gene matches: 12. The CDR3 reads CASSSLGQGGDEQYF. In nucleotides, the CDR3 is TGTGCCAGCTCGAGTCTCGGACAGGGTGGGGACGAGCAGTACTTC.

This chain uses TRBV6-5 with TRBJ2-1, with D possibly matching TRBD2 (5 bases). The CDR3 sequence is 12 residues long. The V end was cut by 6 bases, the J end by 13 bases, with 16 bases between. Germline V lookup: CDR1 MNHEY, CDR2 SVGAGI. Here the CDR3 reads CASSREGSLQFF. As DNA, the CDR3 is TGTGCCAGCAGCCGAGAGGGCTCATTACAGTTCTTC.

V usage is TRBV7-9 and J usage is TRBJ2-5; 7 bases fit TRBD1. Germline CDR1 reads SEHNR; CDR2 reads FQNEAQ (reference sequence). The CDR3 totals 14 residues. V was clipped by 1 base and J by 5 bases; unmatched bases: 4. The CDR3 loop reads CASSLGDRVETQYF. The DNA for the CDR3 is TGTGCCAGCAGCTTAGGTGACAGGGTTGAGACCCAGTACTTC. Full variable domain (rest looked up from reference TRBV7-9 and TRBJ2-5): DTGVSQNPRHKITKRGQNVTFRCDPISEHNRLYWYRQTLGQGPEFLTYFQNEAQLEKSRLLSDRFSAERPKGSFSTLEIQRTEQGDSAMYLCASSLGDRVETQYFGPGTRLLVL.

V usage is TRBV11-2 and J usage is TRBJ2-2; no clear D gene. The CDR3 length is 14 residues. The germline V gene encodes CDR1 SGHAT and CDR2 FQNNGV. Trimming removed 7 bases from V and 4 bases from J, with 13 bases in between. The CDR3 sequence is CASTVLSSTGELFF. The CDR3 DNA sequence: TGTGCCAGCACCGTTCTTTCGTCCACCGGGGAGCTGTTTTTT.

The chain is built from TRBV19 and TRBJ1-2; TRBD1 matches 8 bases. CDR1 is LNHDA, CDR2 SQIVND, per germline (reference sequence). The CDR3 length is 15 residues. V was pared by 1 base and J by 2 bases, with 3 bases of the junction left unmatched. CDR3 nucleotides: TGTGCCAGTAGTATAGTAGGGGACAGGAACTATGGCTACACCTTC. The encoded protein is CASSIVGDRNYGYTF.

The J gene is TRBJ2-5, the V gene TRBV7-2, with D perhaps matching TRBD2 (6 bases). The germline gives CDR1 SGHTA, CDR2 FQGNSA. The CDR3 covers 14 residues. V dropped 5 bases and J dropped 1 base, with 11 bases sitting between them. In DNA form, the CDR3 reads TGTGCCAGCAGCAGGGAGGCAGCCCAAGAGACCCAGTACTTC. Protein sequence: CASSREAAQETQYF.

The chain links TRBV4-3 to TRBJ2-5, with 12 bases matching TRBD2. V was pared by 4 bases and J by 7 bases, with 10 bases of the junction left unmatched. The CDR3 is 16 residues long. Looked up from germline, CDR1 is LGHNA and CDR2 is YSLEER. CDR3 in amino acids: CASSLRTTSGGGTQYF. In DNA form, the CDR3 reads TGCGCCAGCAGCCTTAGAACGACTAGCGGGGGTGGGACCCAGTACTTC.

V gene TRBV6-6 combines with J gene TRBJ2-5, with D possibly TRBD1 on 6 matching bases. Per germline, CDR1 MNHNY and CDR2 SVGAGI (reference sequence). This CDR3 contains 14 residues. The V and J ends lost 4 bases and 5 bases respectively, with 14 bases between them. CDR3 protein: CASSSPGVGETQYF. Here the CDR3 DNA reads TGTGCCAGCAGTTCTCCAGGGGTAGGCGAGACCCAGTACTTC.

J is TRBJ2-6 and V is TRBV6-1; 9 bases are a match to TRBD2. Germline loops: CDR1 MNHNS, CDR2 SASEGT. The CDR3 spans 16 residues. The J segment lost 4 bases and the V segment lost 0 bases, leaving 1 base of the junction unmatched. In DNA, the CDR3 is TGTGCCAGCAGTGAAGCGCGGGGGGGAGGGGCCAACGTCCTGACTTTC. The encoded protein is CASSEARGGGANVLTF.

V usage is TRBV4-1 and J usage is TRBJ1-2; no clear D. This CDR3 has 16 residues. Germline V gene sequence: CDR1 MGHRA, CDR2 YSYEKL. V lost 1 base and J lost 4, with 16 bases in between. CDR3 protein: CASSQVLREVVYGYTF. CDR3 nucleotide sequence: TGCGCCAGCAGCCAAGTCCTCCGGGAAGTTGTCTATGGCTACACCTTC.

J is TRBJ2-5 and V is TRBV30, with 9 bases identical to TRBD1. CDR3 length equals 13 residues. J was trimmed by 3 bases and V by 1 base; bases with no gene match: 0. The germline V gene encodes CDR1 GTSNPN and CDR2 SVGIG (reference sequence). CDR3 sequence (DNA): TGTGCCTGGAGTGGGACAGGGGAAGAGACCCAGTACTTC. Amino acid sequence: CAWSGTGEETQYF.

The chain is built from TRBV4-1 and TRBJ1-2; D is unresolved. The CDR3 contains 13 residues. Trimming removed 0 bases at V and 6 bases at J, with 8 bases between. CDR1 and CDR2 from the germline V gene are MGHRA and YSYEKL. The CDR3 region has the DNA TGCGCCAGCAGCCAAGAACTAGGAGATGGCTACACCTTC. It yields the protein CASSQELGDGYTF.

This chain uses TRBV2 with TRBJ2-2; D ambiguous. V dropped 1 base and J dropped 7 bases, with 4 bases sitting between them. This CDR3 region has 12 residues. Germline CDR1 reads SNHLY; CDR2 reads FYNNEI. This chain's CDR3 is CASSEGGGELFF. CDR3 nucleotides: TGTGCCAGCAGTGAAGGTGGCGGGGAGCTGTTTTTT.

DNA of the CDR3: TGTGCCGGGGCGGGAGGGCCATTTAATCGGGACGAGCAGTACTTC. The encoded protein is CAGAGGPFNRDEQYF. The chain couples TRBV11-3 to TRBJ2-7, with 9 bases fitting TRBD2. V shed 11 bases and J 5 bases; nucleotides not matched to a gene: 16. Germline V gene lookup returns CDR1 SGHNT and CDR2 YENEEA. The CDR3 has 15 residues.

The chain carries TRBV9 and TRBJ2-2; TRBD1 matches at 9 bases. The ends lost 4 bases at V and 4 bases at J; junction bases unmatched: 8. The CDR3 has 16 residues. Germline V gene sequence: CDR1 SGDLS, CDR2 YYNGEE. The CDR3 DNA follows: TGTGCCAGCAGCCCCCGGACAGGGGTAGGCACCGGGGAGCTGTTTTTT. Residues: CASSPRTGVGTGELFF.

The rearrangement uses TRBV7-8 and TRBJ1-4; the D is unclear. V dropped 5 bases and J dropped 2 bases, with 12 bases sitting between them. Germline V gives CDR1 SGHVS, CDR2 FQNEAQ. CDR3 length: 15 residues. The CDR3 DNA follows: TGTGCCAGCAGCGAGTTGGGGTTGACTAATGAAAAACTGTTTTTT. Its translation: CASSELGLTNEKLFF.